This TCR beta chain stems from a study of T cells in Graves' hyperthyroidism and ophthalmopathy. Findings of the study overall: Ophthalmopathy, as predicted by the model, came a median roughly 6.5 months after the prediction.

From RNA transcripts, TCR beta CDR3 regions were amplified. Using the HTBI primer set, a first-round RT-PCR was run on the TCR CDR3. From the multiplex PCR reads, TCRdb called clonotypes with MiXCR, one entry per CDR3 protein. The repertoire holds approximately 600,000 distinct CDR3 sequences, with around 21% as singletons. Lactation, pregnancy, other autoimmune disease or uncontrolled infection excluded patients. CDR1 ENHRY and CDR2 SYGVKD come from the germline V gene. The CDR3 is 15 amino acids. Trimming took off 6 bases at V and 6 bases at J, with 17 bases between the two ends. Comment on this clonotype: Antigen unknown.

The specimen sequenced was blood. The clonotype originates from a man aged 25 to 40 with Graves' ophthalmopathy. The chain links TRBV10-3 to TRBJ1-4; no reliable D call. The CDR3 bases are TGTGCCATCAGCCAGTCAAGCTTCGATGATGAAAAACTGTTTTTT. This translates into CAISQSSFDDEKLFF.